Shown below are 8 T cell receptor beta chains from a single sample sequenced in a study of T cells after yellow fever vaccination. Each CDR3 protein is one row after TCRdb ran MiXCR on the 5' RACE reads. The table has hundreds of thousands of distinct CDR3 sequences, roughly 4% seen once. Sequenced material: PBMCs, taken on the day of the yellow fever booster vaccination. The receptors were gathered from a man in his late teens or twenties who received the YFV17D yellow fever vaccine.

In its sample, this clonotype was seen many times. This rearrangement joins TRBV28 to TRBJ2-2; 10 bases are a match to TRBD2. The germline V gene has CDR1 MDHEN and CDR2 SYDVKM. The CDR3 runs to 16 residues. V was pared by 3 bases and J by 2 bases, with 3 bases of the junction left unmatched. CDR3 region: CASSFSGGTNTGELFF. CDR3 nucleotides: TGTGCCAGCAGTTTTAGCGGGGGGACAAACACCGGGGAGCTGTTTTTT.

V gene TRBV15 combines with J gene TRBJ1-2, with TRBD1 as a possible D gene (5 bases). The V gene lost 1 base and the J gene lost 2 bases, with 8 bases spanning the gap. Germline V lookup: CDR1 LNHNV, CDR2 YYDKDF (reference sequence). The CDR3 totals 14 residues. DNA for the CDR3: TGTGCCACCAGCAGAGCTGGGACGAACTATGGCTACACCTTC. It yields the protein CATSRAGTNYGYTF.

In its sample, this clonotype was seen many times. The chain links TRBV5-1 to TRBJ2-7, with D tentatively TRBD1 or TRBD2 (6 bases each). CDR1 SGHRS and CDR2 YFSETQ come from the germline V gene. The V end was cut by 2 bases, the J end by 2 bases, with 17 bases between. This CDR3 is 16 amino acids long. CDR3 residues: CASSFGGPAWAYEQYV. The CDR3 nucleotides are TGCGCCAGCAGCTTCGGGGGCCCTGCGTGGGCCTACGAGCAGTACGTC.

This clonotype was observed many times. The V call is TRBV5-1, the J call TRBJ2-3, with D possibly TRBD1 on 6 matching bases. Deletions cut 7 bases from V and 2 bases from J, with 14 bases between. The CDR3 runs to 14 residues. Germline CDR1 SGHRS, CDR2 YFSETQ. As DNA, the CDR3 is TGCGCCAGCCTGAGGGACACACACACAGATACGCAGTATTTT. This gives the protein CASLRDTHTDTQYF.

J is TRBJ1-2 and V is TRBV18; the D is unclear. CDR1 is KGHSH, CDR2 LQKENI, per germline. Trimming shortened V by 0 bases and J by 2 bases, and 4 bases separated the two germline ends. This CDR3 contains 13 residues. The CDR3 region is CASSPPDNYGYTF. The DNA for the CDR3 is TGTGCCAGCTCACCACCCGACAACTATGGCTACACCTTC. Drawing the rest from reference TRBV18 and TRBJ1-2, the complete variable domain is NAGVMQNPRHLVRRRGQEARLRCSPMKGHSHVYWYRQLPEEGLKFMVYLQKENIIDESGMPKERFSAEFPKEGPSILRIQQVVRGDSAAYFCASSPPDNYGYTFGSGTRLTVV.

The sample holds many counts of this clonotype. The J gene is TRBJ2-1, the V gene TRBV9; a possible D gene is TRBD1 (6 bases). Germline loops: CDR1 SGDLS, CDR2 YYNGEE. V lost 3 bases and J lost 8, with 18 bases in between. The CDR3 is made up of 15 amino acids. The CDR3 loop reads CASSAEGVYWDEQFF. The CDR3 DNA follows: TGTGCCAGCAGCGCCGAGGGGGTTTATTGGGATGAGCAGTTCTTC.

The CDR3 sequence: CASSYAEKLSYEQYF. The CDR3 DNA follows: TGTGCCAGCAGTTACGCAGAGAAACTCTCCTACGAGCAGTACTTC. The chain has TRBV6-5 and TRBJ2-7; D unclear. Trimming stripped 2 bases from V and 0 bases from J, with 11 bases between. CDR3 length: 15 residues. CDR1 and CDR2 from the germline V gene are MNHEY and SVGAGI.

The table lists this clonotype with many counts. The chain employs TRBV12-3 or TRBV12-4 and TRBJ1-2, with D maybe TRBD1 (6 bases). The V end lost 5 bases, the J end lost 8 bases, and 18 bases lay between the germline ends. The CDR3 runs to 14 residues. As DNA, the CDR3 is TGTGCCAGCAGTCCCCGGGGAAAAGGGGGGGGCTACACCTTC. Its translation: CASSPRGKGGGYTF.